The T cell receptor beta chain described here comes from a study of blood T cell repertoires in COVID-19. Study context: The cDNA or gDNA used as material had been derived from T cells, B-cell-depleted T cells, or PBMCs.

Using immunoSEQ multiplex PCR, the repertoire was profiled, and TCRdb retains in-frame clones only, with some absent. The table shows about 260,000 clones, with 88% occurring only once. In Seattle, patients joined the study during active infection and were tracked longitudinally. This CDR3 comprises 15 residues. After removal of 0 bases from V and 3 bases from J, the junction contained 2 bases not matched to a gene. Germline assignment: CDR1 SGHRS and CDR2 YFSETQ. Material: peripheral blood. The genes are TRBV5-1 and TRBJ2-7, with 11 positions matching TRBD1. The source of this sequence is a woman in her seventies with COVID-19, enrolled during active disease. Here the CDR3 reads CASSLEGQGGYEQYF. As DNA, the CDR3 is TGCGCCAGCAGCTTGGAGGGACAGGGGGGCTACGAGCAGTACTTC.